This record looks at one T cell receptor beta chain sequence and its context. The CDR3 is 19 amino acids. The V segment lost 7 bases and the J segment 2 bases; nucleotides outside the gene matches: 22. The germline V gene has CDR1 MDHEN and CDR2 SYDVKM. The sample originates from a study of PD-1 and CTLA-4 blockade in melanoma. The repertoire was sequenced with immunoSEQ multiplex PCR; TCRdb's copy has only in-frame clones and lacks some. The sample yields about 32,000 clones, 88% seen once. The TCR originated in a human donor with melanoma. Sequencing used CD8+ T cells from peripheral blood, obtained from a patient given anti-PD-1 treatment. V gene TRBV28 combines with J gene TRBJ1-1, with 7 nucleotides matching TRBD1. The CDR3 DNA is TGTGCCAGCAAACTTCCACCGACAGGGCGACATGAGCATAACACTGAAGCTTTCTTT. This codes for CASKLPPTGRHEHNTEAFF.